These 4 T cell receptor beta chains came from one sample sequenced in a study of shared clonotypes between healthy human individuals. Naive CD8 isolation took CD45RO-negative cells positively selected for CCR7 and excluded terminally differentiated effector memory CD45RA+ cells. Assay: immunoSEQ multiplex PCR; the TCRdb copy retains only in-frame clones and omits some. The data contain more than 500,000 clones, 90% to 95% of them singletons. The sequencing sample was made of naive CD8+ T cells sorted from blood. The origin of the receptors is a woman in her twenties or thirties in good health.

The V gene is TRBV28, the J gene TRBJ2-7; a possible D gene is TRBD1 (7 bases). CDR3 size: 15 residues. The V end lost 2 bases, the J end lost 4 bases, and 15 bases lay between the germline ends. Germline V gives CDR1 MDHEN, CDR2 SYDVKM. This CDR3 reads CASSLGGTVDYEQYF. The DNA of the CDR3 is TGTGCCAGCAGTTTAGGAGGGACAGTGGATTACGAGCAGTACTTC.

The chain joins TRBV27 to TRBJ1-2; D call uncertain. V shed 4 bases and J shed 3 bases, with 9 bases lying between them. This CDR3 comprises 13 residues. Looked up from germline, CDR1 is MNHEY and CDR2 is SMNVEV (reference sequence). CDR3 protein: CASSSPRDYGYTF. The CDR3 nucleotides are TGTGCCAGCAGTTCCCCGCGGGACTATGGCTACACCTTC.

V gene TRBV28 combines with J gene TRBJ2-7; 12 nucleotides match TRBD2. J was trimmed by 0 bases and V by 10 bases; bases with no gene match: 16. The CDR3 loop spans 18 amino acids. The germline CDR1 and CDR2 sequences are MDHEN and SYDVKM. The CDR3 loop is CATIPRLAGGFISYEQYF. The CDR3 nucleotides are TGTGCCACCATCCCGAGGCTAGCGGGAGGGTTTATCTCCTACGAGCAGTACTTC.

The chain uses TRBV27 and TRBJ2-7; TRBD2 matches at 13 bases. V was pared by 5 bases and J by 6 bases, with 16 bases of the junction left unmatched. Germline V gene lookup returns CDR1 MNHEY and CDR2 SMNVEV (reference sequence). CDR3 length: 18 residues. The CDR3 protein is CASSLTSGRAIPFPEQYF. The CDR3 DNA is TGTGCCAGCAGTCTCACTAGCGGGAGGGCCATCCCTTTCCCCGAGCAGTACTTC.